What follows are 20 T cell receptor beta chains derived from one specimen sequenced in a study of blood T cell repertoires in COVID-19. The assay was immunoSEQ multiplex PCR, and TCRdb's table has in-frame clones only and misses some. Among fewer than 350,000 clones listed, about 92% were seen once. Sample: peripheral blood. These receptors were taken from a woman in her sixties or seventies with COVID-19, enrolled during active disease.

This clone appeared a single time. The chain uses TRBV19 and TRBJ1-5; D might be TRBD1 (6 bases). The CDR3 covers 15 residues. Germline V gene sequence: CDR1 LNHDA, CDR2 SQIVND (reference sequence). V shed 4 bases and J shed 5 bases, with 15 bases lying between them. CDR3 nucleotide sequence: TGTGCCAGTAGTACATCCGGGGCAGGGGATCAGCCCCAGCATTTT. It encodes CASSTSGAGDQPQHF.

V gene TRBV4-1 combines with J gene TRBJ2-2, with TRBD1 as a possible D gene (6 bases). V lost 3 bases and J lost 4, with 18 bases in between. Germline CDR1 reads MGHRA; CDR2 reads YSYEKL. The CDR3 consists of 17 residues. The CDR3 reads CASSHSGHQQGTGELFF. The DNA for the CDR3 is TGCGCCAGCAGCCACTCAGGGCATCAACAGGGCACCGGGGAGCTGTTTTTT.

This clone was observed a single time. The chain employs TRBV5-4 and TRBJ2-1, with TRBD2 identical over 9 bases. CDR1 and CDR2 (germline): SGHNT, YYREEE (reference sequence). This CDR3 is 15 amino acids long. Trimming at V came to 5 bases and at J to 5 bases, leaving 8 bases not matched to a gene. The CDR3 loop is CASRPGTSLDNEQFF. The CDR3, as DNA: TGTGCCAGCAGACCCGGGACTAGCCTAGACAATGAGCAGTTCTTC.

J is TRBJ1-3 and V is TRBV29-1, with no clear D. Germline-derived CDR1 and CDR2 are SQVTM and ANQGSEA. With 6 bases removed from V and 3 bases from J, the gap between germline ends came to 12 bases. CDR3 length: 13 amino acids. The CDR3 DNA is TGCAGCGTCGCGGGGTTAGATGGAAACACCATATATTTT. This gives the protein CSVAGLDGNTIYF.

The chain carries TRBV12-5 and TRBJ2-2; 12 bases align to TRBD2. This CDR3 is built from 17 residues. Germline values: CDR1 LGHNT, CDR2 FRNRAP. J lost 0 bases, V lost 6 bases, and 5 bases had no gene match. The CDR3 is CASGTPSGGANTGELFF. Written as DNA, the CDR3 is TGTGCTAGTGGCACCCCTAGCGGGGGGGCGAACACCGGGGAGCTGTTTTTT.

V and J are TRBV7-9 and TRBJ1-1; D gene uncertain. CDR1 and CDR2 (germline): SEHNR, FQNEAQ (reference sequence). The CDR3 has 15 amino acids. V was pared by 1 base and J by 6 bases, with 15 bases between. CDR3 loop: CASSLGSGVLPEAFF. The CDR3 DNA is TGTGCCAGCAGCTTAGGGTCCGGAGTTTTACCTGAAGCTTTCTTT.

V usage is TRBV5-4 and J usage is TRBJ2-1; tentative D call: TRBD1 (5 bases). This CDR3 has 17 amino acids. The germline gives CDR1 SGHNT, CDR2 YYREEE (reference sequence). V was cut by 4 bases and J by 2 bases, with 19 bases left in between. The CDR3 protein is CASSTLGSGFAYNEQFF. CDR3 nucleotide sequence: TGTGCCAGCAGCACTCTTGGTTCAGGGTTCGCCTACAATGAGCAGTTCTTC.

The chain combines TRBV19 with TRBJ1-2; 10 bases fit TRBD1. The J segment lost 6 bases and the V segment lost 7 bases, leaving 8 bases of the junction unmatched. Looked up from germline, CDR1 is LNHDA and CDR2 is SQIVND (reference sequence). There are 14 residues in the CDR3. Written as DNA, the CDR3 is TGTGCCAGTAACGACAGGGGGCGCGTCGATGGCTACACCTTC. Translation gives CASNDRGRVDGYTF.

V usage is TRBV9 and J usage is TRBJ2-1; maybe TRBD1 (5 bases). Germline values: CDR1 SGDLS, CDR2 YYNGEE. The CDR3 has 14 residues. The ends were cut back, 4 bases at V and 4 bases at J, with 12 bases in the middle. Here the CDR3 reads CASSPRQIYNEQFF. The CDR3 DNA reads as TGTGCCAGCAGCCCGAGACAGATTTACAATGAGCAGTTCTTC.

This clone was seen just once. This chain connects TRBV7-9 to TRBJ1-2; maybe TRBD1 (6 bases). Trimming took 5 bases from V and 5 from J, leaving 18 bases between them. The CDR3 is made up of 15 amino acids. Germline assignment: CDR1 SEHNR and CDR2 FQNEAQ (reference sequence). In DNA, the CDR3 is TGTGCCAGCAGCCAGGGGTCCAGACCTCTTTATGGCTACACCTTC. It codes for CASSQGSRPLYGYTF.

This sequence joins TRBV18 and TRBJ1-6; 9 bases are a match to TRBD1. The V gene's germline CDR1 is KGHSH and CDR2 LQKENI. The CDR3 extends over 16 amino acids. After removal of 2 bases from V and 9 bases from J, the junction contained 8 bases not matched to a gene. The DNA for the CDR3 is TGTGCCAGCTCACCAAGCATGGGACAGGGCAGTTCACCCCTCCACTTT. Amino acids: CASSPSMGQGSSPLHF.

J is TRBJ1-2 and V is TRBV29-1, with D maybe TRBD1 (5 bases). This CDR3 region has 14 residues. Trimming took 2 bases from V and 8 from J, leaving 18 bases between them. Germline lookup yields CDR1 SQVTM and CDR2 ANQGSEA. The CDR3 bases are TGCAGCGTTGAAACCGATGCCAGGGTGCGCGGCTACACCTTC. Translating it yields CSVETDARVRGYTF.

This chain uses TRBV19 with TRBJ1-2, with D maybe TRBD1 (6 bases). V was trimmed by 3 bases and J by 3 bases, leaving 8 bases between them. Germline V gene sequence: CDR1 LNHDA, CDR2 SQIVND (reference sequence). The CDR3 has 13 residues. DNA for the CDR3: TGTGCCAGTAGTATTAACAGGGACTATGGCTACACCTTC. Protein sequence: CASSINRDYGYTF.

In DNA form, the CDR3 reads TGTGCCTGGAGTGTACCCCGAACAAACTCCTATAATTCACCCCTCCACTTT. Translation: CAWSVPRTNSYNSPLHF. V and J are TRBV30 and TRBJ1-6; no reliable D call. The CDR3 runs 17 residues. Germline-derived CDR1 and CDR2 are GTSNPN and SVGIG (reference sequence). With 0 bases removed from V and 0 bases from J, the gap between germline ends came to 12 bases. Variable domain in full (rest from reference TRBV30 and TRBJ1-6): SQTIHQWPATLVQPVGSPLSLECTVEGTSNPNLYWYRQAAGRGLQLLFYSVGIGQISSEVPQNLSASRPQDRQFILSSKKLLLSDSGFYLCAWSVPRTNSYNSPLHFGNGTRLTVT.

The V call is TRBV2, the J call TRBJ1-5; 7 positions agree with TRBD1. The CDR3 has 15 residues. Germline CDR1 reads SNHLY; CDR2 reads FYNNEI. V lost 6 bases, J lost 2 bases, and 7 bases stayed unmatched. CDR3 loop: CASRSDRWGNQPQHF. Written as DNA, the CDR3 is TGTGCCAGCAGGTCGGACAGGTGGGGCAATCAGCCCCAGCATTTT. Looking up the rest from reference TRBV2 and TRBJ1-5 gives the full variable domain: EPEVTQTPSHQVTQMGQEVILRCVPISNHLYFYWYRQILGQKVEFLVSFYNNEISEKSEIFDDQFSVERPDGSNFTLKIRSTKLEDSAMYFCASRSDRWGNQPQHFGDGTRLSIL.

The chain has TRBV28 and TRBJ2-1; D may be TRBD1 (6 bases). This CDR3 is built from 15 residues. Trimming removed 4 bases at V and 3 bases at J, with 13 bases between. Germline values: CDR1 MDHEN, CDR2 SYDVKM. The CDR3 region has the DNA TGTGCCAGCAGTTCCCCAGGACAGTTCTACAATGAGCAGTTCTTC. Residues: CASSSPGQFYNEQFF.

The V call is TRBV5-1, the J call TRBJ2-5, with D possibly matching TRBD2 (5 bases). Looked up from germline, CDR1 is SGHRS and CDR2 is YFSETQ. Trimming took off 1 base at V and 4 bases at J, with 17 bases between the two ends. This CDR3 region has 16 residues. The CDR3 reads CASSLSSRTAGETQYF. The CDR3 DNA is TGCGCCAGCAGCTTGTCTAGCCGAACTGCCGGAGAGACCCAGTACTTC.

The chain combines TRBV19 with TRBJ2-7; possibly TRBD1 for D (5 bases). CDR1 and CDR2 (germline): LNHDA, SQIVND (reference sequence). The CDR3 covers 15 residues. The V end was cut by 5 bases, the J end by 2 bases, with 16 bases between. Written as DNA, the CDR3 is TGTGCCAGTAGTCCCCCCGGACATAGGACCTACGAGCAGTACTTC. Protein: CASSPPGHRTYEQYF.

The chain links TRBV9 to TRBJ1-2; D remains unclear. The V end lost 3 bases, the J end lost 5 bases, and 14 bases lay between the germline ends. The length of the CDR3 is 14 residues. Germline V CDR1 and CDR2: SGDLS, YYNGEE. This chain's CDR3 is CASSERAVGYGYTF. As DNA, the CDR3 is TGTGCCAGCAGCGAGCGGGCCGTGGGGTATGGCTACACCTTC. Full variable domain (remainder filled in from reference TRBV9 and TRBJ1-2): DSGVTQTPKHLITATGQRVTLRCSPRSGDLSVYWYQQSLDQGLQFLIQYYNGEERAKGNILERFSAQQFPDLHSELNLSSLELGDSALYFCASSERAVGYGYTFGSGTRLTVV.

This chain uses TRBV18 with TRBJ1-2, with a weak D call TRBD1 (6 bases). Trimming pared 3 bases from V and 8 bases from J, leaving 13 bases between. Germline CDR1 KGHSH, CDR2 LQKENI. The CDR3 is made up of 13 amino acids. The CDR3 reads CASSPEGGQGYTF. DNA of the CDR3: TGTGCCAGCTCACCGGAGGGGGGGCAGGGCTACACCTTC.